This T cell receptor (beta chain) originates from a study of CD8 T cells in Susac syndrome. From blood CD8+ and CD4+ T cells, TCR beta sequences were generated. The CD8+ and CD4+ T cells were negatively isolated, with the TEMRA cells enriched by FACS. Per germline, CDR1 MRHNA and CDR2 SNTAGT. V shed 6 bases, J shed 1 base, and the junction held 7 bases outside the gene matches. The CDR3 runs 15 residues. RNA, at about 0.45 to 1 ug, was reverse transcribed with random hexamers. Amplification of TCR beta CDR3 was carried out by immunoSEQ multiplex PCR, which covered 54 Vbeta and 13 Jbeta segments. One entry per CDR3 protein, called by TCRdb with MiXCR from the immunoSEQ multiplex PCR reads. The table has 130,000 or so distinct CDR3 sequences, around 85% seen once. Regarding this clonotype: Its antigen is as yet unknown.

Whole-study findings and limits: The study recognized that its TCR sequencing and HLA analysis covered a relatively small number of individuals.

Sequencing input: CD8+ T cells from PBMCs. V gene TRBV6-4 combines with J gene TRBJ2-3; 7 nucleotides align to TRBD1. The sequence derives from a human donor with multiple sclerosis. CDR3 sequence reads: CASSDSQGGTDTQYF. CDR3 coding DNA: TGTGCCAGCAGCGATTCTCAGGGGGGCACAGATACGCAGTATTTT.